The clone carrying this TCR beta chain was picked up a small number of times. The junction had 5 bases not matched to a gene; V was cut back by 4 bases and J by 11 bases. The CDR3 sequence is 13 residues long. Germline CDR1 and CDR2: MNHNS and SASEGT. The data stem from a study of blood T cells in healthy people across ages. Alongside a J-beta primer mix, a sample-barcoded 5' primer served in a second PCR lasting roughly 7 to 12 cycles. TCRdb recomputed calls from the 5' RACE reads with MiXCR, one row per CDR3 protein. The sample shows roughly 1.6 million distinct CDR3 sequences, around 36% of them seen only once.

Sequencing input: blood. This sequence originates from a woman aged 25 to 45 in good health. This chain uses TRBV6-1 with TRBJ1-6; 7 bases line up with TRBD1. CDR3 DNA: TGTGCCAGCAGTGTCGGGACAGCGGCACCCCTCCACTTT. Amino acids: CASSVGTAAPLHF.